These T cell receptor beta chains were read from a single sample in a study of cytomegalovirus exposure and HLA in healthy donors. This table comes from immunoSEQ multiplex PCR, and its TCRdb copy is limited to in-frame clones, with some not included. The sample holds 100,000 to 150,000 clones, over 70% seen once. Sequenced material: PBMCs. Every receptor here comes from a woman aged 50 to 65 in good health and CMV-seronegative. Each CDR3 is given with its conserved first and last residue. The D gene is left open where the match is weak. Clone size is not always given. Where it is, it says once, few, many or a class for expanded clones.

few	TRBV5-8	TRBD1	TRBJ2-5	CASSQDRDQETQYF	TGTGCCAGCAGCCAAGACAGGGACCAAGAGACCCAGTACTTC
-	TRBV19	-	TRBJ1-1	CASNSRGLNTEAFF	TGTGCCAGTAACTCTAGGGGGTTGAACACTGAAGCTTTCTTT
-	TRBV6-1	TRBD1	TRBJ2-7	CASTSGQGVTYEQYF	TGTGCCAGCACCTCAGGACAGGGGGTGACCTACGAGCAGTACTTC
-	TRBV30	-	TRBJ2-1	CAWRVARGLSTTGEQFF	TGTGCCTGGAGAGTGGCCCGGGGTTTATCCACCACCGGTGAGCAGTTCTTC
-	TRBV6-6	-	TRBJ1-1	CARAIITEAFF	TGTGCCAGGGCCATCATCACTGAAGCTTTCTTT
-	TRBV30	TRBD1	TRBJ2-7	CAWSGGAYRGEDEQYF	TGTGCCTGGAGTGGTGGGGCCTACAGGGGGGAGGACGAGCAGTACTTC
-	TRBV6-5	TRBD1	TRBJ1-1	CASLEQGLKTEAFF	TGTGCCAGTCTGGAACAGGGGTTAAAAACTGAAGCTTTCTTT
-	TRBV2	-	TRBJ2-7	CASTQGAGRSRGQYF	TGTGCCAGCACCCAAGGGGCAGGGCGCAGCCGCGGGCAGTACTTC
-	TRBV10-2	-	TRBJ1-1	CASVQGYDTEAFF	TGCGCCAGTGTACAGGGCTATGACACTGAAGCTTTCTTT
-	TRBV7-2	-	TRBJ2-3	CASSLRVAAIGDTQYF	TGTGCCAGCAGCTTACGAGTAGCGGCGATCGGGGATACGCAGTATTTT
-	TRBV5-4	TRBD2	TRBJ2-7	CASTSRGGPSEQYF	TGTGCCAGCACCTCCCGGGGAGGGCCGAGTGAGCAGTACTTC
-	TRBV28	-	TRBJ1-2	CASSGEGGGSGYTF	TGTGCCAGCAGCGGGGAAGGGGGGGGCTCTGGCTACACCTTC
-	TRBV28	TRBD1	TRBJ2-7	CASSLTRTGGSYEQYF	TGTGCCAGCAGTCTCACTCGGACAGGGGGATCCTACGAGCAGTACTTC
few	TRBV19	-	TRBJ2-5	CASSIEGSETQYF	TGTGCCAGTAGTATTGAGGGATCGGAGACCCAGTACTTC
-	TRBV5-1	-	TRBJ1-2	CASSPNLPGDYGYTF	TGCGCCAGCAGCCCGAATCTACCCGGGGACTATGGCTACACCTTC
-	TRBV27	-	TRBJ2-7	CASSLAGGFYEQYF	TGTGCCAGCAGCCTGGCTGGAGGGTTCTACGAGCAGTACTTC
-	TRBV6-1	-	TRBJ2-7	CASSEGAGRPYEQYF	TGTGCCAGCAGTGAAGGGGCAGGCCGACCCTACGAGCAGTACTTC
-	TRBV28	-	TRBJ2-2	CASSREGPTGELFF	TGTGCCAGCAGCAGGGAAGGTCCCACCGGGGAGCTGTTTTTT
-	TRBV5-6	TRBD1	TRBJ1-5	CASSLGDRRFQPQHF	TGTGCCAGCAGCTTGGGGGACAGGAGGTTTCAGCCCCAGCATTTT
-	TRBV7-2	-	TRBJ2-6	CASSQGGAGANVLTF	TGTGCCAGCAGCCAGGGGGGTGCTGGGGCCAACGTCCTGACTTTC
-	TRBV28	-	TRBJ1-5	CASSLYQFNQPQHF	TGTGCCAGCAGTTTATATCAGTTCAATCAGCCCCAGCATTTT
-	TRBV5-1	-	TRBJ1-3	CASSLGPGNTIYF	TGCGCCAGCAGCTTGGGGCCGGGAAACACCATATATTTT
-	TRBV5-1	-	TRBJ1-6	CASSLDGSSYNSPLHF	TGCGCCAGCAGCTTGGACGGTAGCTCCTATAATTCACCCCTCCACTTT
-	TRBV27	TRBD2	TRBJ2-5	CASSLSGGVWETQYF	TGTGCCAGCAGTTTATCGGGGGGGGTCTGGGAGACCCAGTACTTC
-	TRBV7-9	-	TRBJ1-1	CASSFGGGGVAEAFF	TGTGCCAGCAGCTTTGGGGGGGGCGGGGTTGCTGAAGCTTTCTTT
-	TRBV28	-	TRBJ1-2	CASSKQGVYGYTF	TGTGCCAGCAGTAAACAGGGAGTCTATGGCTACACCTTC
-	TRBV6-6	-	TRBJ2-1	CASSSPDSSSYNEQFF	TGTGCCAGCAGTTCCCCTGACTCCAGCTCCTACAATGAGCAGTTCTTC
-	TRBV6-6	-	TRBJ2-3	CASGLTIRDTQYF	TGTGCCAGCGGGCTAACCATAAGGGATACGCAGTATTTT
-	TRBV7-2	-	TRBJ1-1	CASSPGGFVAFF	TGTGCCAGCAGCCCGGGGGGATTCGTAGCTTTCTTT
-	TRBV28	-	TRBJ1-2	CASSLRALYGYTF	TGTGCCAGCAGCCTCAGGGCACTCTATGGCTACACCTTC
-	TRBV7-3	-	TRBJ2-6	CASSPTRGAGANVLTF	TGTGCCAGCAGCCCGACCAGGGGTGCTGGGGCCAACGTCCTGACTTTC
-	TRBV7-2	-	TRBJ2-7	CASSVGGPSAYEQYF	TGTGCCAGCAGCGTTGGAGGGCCTTCGGCCTACGAGCAGTACTTC
-	TRBV19	TRBD1	TRBJ1-3	CASDQGAGGNTIYF	TGTGCCAGTGACCAGGGGGCCGGAGGAAACACCATATATTTT
-	TRBV5-1	TRBD2	TRBJ2-2	CASSWGGSVGPGELFF	TGCGCCAGCAGCTGGGGCGGGAGCGTTGGCCCCGGGGAGCTGTTTTTT
-	TRBV11-3	-	TRBJ2-3	CASSRGIDTQYF	TGTGCCAGCAGCCGGGGTATAGATACGCAGTATTTT
-	TRBV6-1	TRBD1	TRBJ2-3	CASSEGQGADTQYF	TGTGCCAGCAGTGAGGGACAGGGGGCAGATACGCAGTATTTT